Given below is one T cell receptor (beta chain) in context. The target antigen is unknown. The PCR contained 60 Vbeta and 13 Jbeta primers. Measured with immunoSEQ multiplex PCR; TCRdb has only the in-frame clones, and not every one. The sample includes approximately 220,000 clones, 70% to 90% of them seen just once. This record comes from a study of cytomegalovirus exposure and HLA in healthy donors. The study, taken as a whole, reports: Roughly uniform sequencing depth across donors was assumed, possibly incorrectly. TCR beta sequences reportedly predicted most subjects' HLA-A and HLA-B alleles accurately.

The sequence was obtained from a man aged 25 to 40 in good health and CMV-seronegative. Material: PBMCs.

For the CDR3, the DNA is TGCGCCAGCCAGGTACTAGGGGGGGTAGCGGATACAGATACGCAGTATTTT. This sequence encodes CASQVLGGVADTDTQYF. V and J are TRBV5-1 and TRBJ2-3; maybe TRBD2 (7 bases). Per the germline V gene, CDR1 is SGHRS and CDR2 is YFSETQ. This CDR3 spans 17 amino acids. The germline V and J ends were trimmed by 7 bases and 3 bases, with 24 bases remaining between them. Full variable domain (missing parts from reference TRBV5-1 and TRBJ2-3): KAGVTQTPRYLIKTRGQQVTLSCSPISGHRSVSWYQQTPGQGLQFLFEYFSETQRNKGNFPGRFSGRQFSNSRSEMNVSTLELGDSALYLCASQVLGGVADTDTQYFGPGTRLTVL.